One and the same sample provided the 23 T cell receptor beta chains below, sequenced in a study of T-cell memory formation after mild COVID-19. TCRdb re-called the 5' RACE reads through MiXCR, storing one row per CDR3 protein. This sample carries 200,000 to 250,000 distinct CDR3 sequences, more than 25% of them seen once, and the ten largest clones take 11%. Sequenced input: PBMCs or a T cell subset sorted from them (not recorded which). These receptors were collected from an adult woman who had mild COVID-19 (a few samples of this study predate the infection). Cell type and time point are not known.

CDR3 sequence: CATSGTQGASYNEQFF. In DNA, the CDR3 is TGTGCCACCAGTGGGACCCAGGGGGCATCTTACAATGAGCAGTTCTTC. The chain recombines TRBV24-1 with TRBJ2-1; TRBD1 aligns across 8 bases. Germline V gene sequence: CDR1 KGHDR, CDR2 SFDVKD. CDR3 length: 16 residues. J gave up 4 bases and V 5 bases, and 9 bases lay outside the gene matches.

V gene TRBV2 combines with J gene TRBJ2-3; 10 bases line up with TRBD2. V lost 0 bases, J lost 6 bases, and 3 bases stayed unmatched. This CDR3 contains 15 residues. Looked up from germline, CDR1 is SNHLY and CDR2 is FYNNEI. The CDR3 bases are TGTGCCAGCAGTGAAGCGATTAGCGGGGGGGATACGCAGTATTTT. Translated: CASSEAISGGDTQYF.

The J gene is TRBJ2-5, the V gene TRBV12-3 or TRBV12-4; possibly TRBD1 for D (5 bases). V was shortened by 3 bases and J by 1 base, with 6 bases between the two germline ends. The CDR3 runs to 13 residues. The CDR3 region is CASSFTGQETQYF. For the CDR3, the DNA is TGTGCCAGCAGTTTCACAGGCCAAGAGACCCAGTACTTC.

A few counts support this clonotype. This sequence joins TRBV6-6 and TRBJ2-5, with TRBD1 matching 10 bases. J was trimmed by 2 bases and V by 5 bases; bases with no gene match: 5. This CDR3 is built from 15 residues. Germline loops: CDR1 MNHNY, CDR2 SVGAGI (reference sequence). The CDR3 sequence is CASSIGQGGQETQYF. The CDR3 DNA follows: TGTGCCAGCAGTATCGGACAGGGGGGACAAGAGACCCAGTACTTC.

The chain joins TRBV15 to TRBJ1-2; weak D call: TRBD1 (6 bases). Per the germline V gene, CDR1 is LNHNV and CDR2 is YYDKDF (reference sequence). This CDR3 region has 16 residues. V gave up 4 bases and J gave up 0 bases, with 15 bases separating them. CDR3 region: CATSTRGQLTNYGYTF. CDR3 sequence (DNA): TGTGCCACCAGCACCAGGGGCCAGCTCACTAACTATGGCTACACCTTC.

The chain has TRBV20-1 and TRBJ2-7; 10 bases line up with TRBD1. Germline loops: CDR1 DFQATT, CDR2 SNEGSKA (reference sequence). V lost 6 bases and J lost 2; bases outside the gene matches: 4. The CDR3 sequence is 13 residues long. As DNA, the CDR3 is TGCAGTGCCCGGACAGGGGGGGCCTACGAGCAGTACTTC. It translates to CSARTGGAYEQYF.

This clonotype appeared a few times. V is TRBV2 and J is TRBJ2-4; 8 bases agree with TRBD2. The CDR3 sequence is 16 residues long. CDR1 SNHLY and CDR2 FYNNEI come from the germline V gene. Germline trimming cut 7 bases from V and 2 bases from J; bases unmatched to any gene: 10. CDR3 region: CASTGGRGGPKNIQYF. CDR3 nucleotides: TGTGCCAGCACCGGAGGTCGGGGGGGCCCCAAAAACATTCAGTACTTC. The full variable domain, with the rest looked up from reference TRBV2 and TRBJ2-4, is EPEVTQTPSHQVTQMGQEVILRCVPISNHLYFYWYRQILGQKVEFLVSFYNNEISEKSEIFDDQFSVERPDGSNFTLKIRSTKLEDSAMYFCASTGGRGGPKNIQYFGAGTRLSVL.

This clonotype was counted only a few times. The chain carries TRBV24-1 and TRBJ2-3; D gene ambiguous. The germline V gene has CDR1 KGHDR and CDR2 SFDVKD. The CDR3 has 14 residues. The V end lost 4 bases, the J end lost 0 bases, and 7 bases lay between the germline ends. This CDR3 is CATSESVSTDTQYF. The CDR3 DNA reads TGTGCCACCAGTGAGAGCGTCAGCACAGATACGCAGTATTTT.

The chain employs TRBV14 and TRBJ2-5; D is uncertain. This CDR3 is 16 amino acids long. The V end was cut by 1 base, the J end by 5 bases, with 17 bases between. CDR1 SGHDN and CDR2 FVKESK come from the germline V gene. CDR3 DNA: TGTGCCAGCAGCCAAGGAGACGGTCCCGCCTCCGAGACCCAGTACTTC. Residues: CASSQGDGPASETQYF.

This clonotype was found a few times. This sequence joins TRBV4-2 and TRBJ2-2; D gene uncertain. The CDR3 is 16 residues long. The germline gives CDR1 LGHNA, CDR2 YNFKEQ. Trimming cost V 0 bases and J 4 bases, with 12 bases left between them. CDR3 bases: TGTGCCAGCAGCCAAGATTGGAGTCTGGGCACCGGGGAGCTGTTTTTT. Amino acids: CASSQDWSLGTGELFF.

The J gene is TRBJ1-1, the V gene TRBV2; D unresolved. In germline, CDR1 is SNHLY, CDR2 FYNNEI. Trimming left V 3 bases short and J 6 bases short, with 8 bases between. This CDR3 spans 12 amino acids. The CDR3 nucleotides are TGTGCCAGCAGTGATCATAGTGCTGAAGCTTTCTTT. This sequence encodes CASSDHSAEAFF. The variable domain in full, completed from reference TRBV2 and TRBJ1-1, reads EPEVTQTPSHQVTQMGQEVILRCVPISNHLYFYWYRQILGQKVEFLVSFYNNEISEKSEIFDDQFSVERPDGSNFTLKIRSTKLEDSAMYFCASSDHSAEAFFGQGTRLTVV.

The chain is built from TRBV6-1 and TRBJ2-7; no clear D. Deletions cut 2 bases from V and 0 bases from J, with 17 bases between. This CDR3 spans 17 amino acids. Germline assignment: CDR1 MNHNS and CDR2 SASEGT. CDR3 amino acids: CASSELNPSYSSYEQYF. CDR3 DNA sequence: TGTGCCAGCAGTGAATTAAACCCGTCCTACAGCTCCTACGAGCAGTACTTC.

In regard to this clonotype: Just one base apart from a much larger clone, this may be a read error. The chain couples TRBV27 to TRBJ2-2; TRBD1 matches 8 bases. The germline V gene encodes CDR1 MNHEY and CDR2 SMNVEV (reference sequence). CDR3 length: 15 residues. Unmatched junction bases numbered 7, after V lost 6 bases and J lost 4 bases. In DNA form, the CDR3 reads TGTGCCAGCAGGCGGGCAGGGGGCATCACCGGGGAGCTGTTTTTT. Amino acid sequence: CASRRAGGITGELFF.

This clonotype was recorded a few times. The rearrangement links TRBV5-5 to TRBJ1-1, with D unresolved. This CDR3 has 15 residues. In germline, CDR1 is SGHKS, CDR2 YYEKEE (reference sequence). V lost 0 bases and J 0 bases, leaving 9 bases between the germline ends. The CDR3 here is CASSLDPVVNTEAFF. The CDR3 nucleotides read TGTGCCAGCAGCTTGGATCCTGTAGTGAACACTGAAGCTTTCTTT.

This clonotype appeared a few times. The V and J genes are TRBV19 and TRBJ1-2; tentative D call: TRBD1 (5 bases). The CDR3 length is 13 residues. Between the trimmed V and J ends, which lost 7 bases and 7 bases, there was a span of 16 bases. CDR1 and CDR2 from the germline V gene are LNHDA and SQIVND (reference sequence). CDR3 sequence (DNA): TGTGCCAGTACCGACAGCGCCATGGGTGGCTACACCTTC. Translating it yields CASTDSAMGGYTF.

The table lists this clonotype with a few counts. The rearrangement uses TRBV7-9 and TRBJ2-7, with D hard to call. Germline CDR1 and CDR2: SEHNR and FQNEAQ (reference sequence). This CDR3 contains 14 residues. Trimming removed 8 bases at V and 2 bases at J, with 16 bases between. CDR3 bases: TGTGCCAGCGGATCCTCGTGGGGAACCTACGAGCAGTACTTC. It codes for CASGSSWGTYEQYF.

V is TRBV4-2 and J is TRBJ1-6; possible D gene TRBD1, 6 bases. The V end was cut by 0 bases, the J end by 14 bases, with 14 bases between. The CDR3 consists of 14 residues. In germline, CDR1 is LGHNA, CDR2 YNFKEQ. CDR3 in amino acids: CASSQDYQGMALHF. DNA of the CDR3: TGTGCCAGCAGCCAAGATTATCAGGGGATGGCCCTCCACTTT.

This chain connects TRBV7-9 to TRBJ1-5, with a tentative D call TRBD1 (6 bases). Germline V gives CDR1 SEHNR, CDR2 FQNEAQ (reference sequence). The CDR3 runs 15 residues. Trimming stripped 0 bases from V and 3 bases from J, with 9 bases between. CDR3 sequence (DNA): TGTGCCAGCAGCTTAGCAGGGGGAGACAATCAGCCCCAGCATTTT. This encodes CASSLAGGDNQPQHF. Based on the CDR3 plus reference TRBV7-9 and TRBJ1-5, the full variable domain is DTGVSQNPRHKITKRGQNVTFRCDPISEHNRLYWYRQTLGQGPEFLTYFQNEAQLEKSRLLSDRFSAERPKGSFSTLEIQRTEQGDSAMYLCASSLAGGDNQPQHFGDGTRLSIL.

This clonotype was picked up a small number of times. The genes are TRBV7-9 and TRBJ2-3, with no clear D. This CDR3 spans 15 amino acids. Trimming cost V 2 bases and J 0 bases, with 9 bases left between them. Germline CDR1 is SEHNR and CDR2 is FQNEAQ (reference sequence). The CDR3 here is CASSLPRMSTDTQYF. DNA for the CDR3: TGTGCCAGCAGCTTACCCCGCATGAGCACAGATACGCAGTATTTT.

This clonotype has more than one count but fewer than ten. The gene calls are TRBV18 and TRBJ2-1; the D is unclear. Per the germline V gene, CDR1 is KGHSH and CDR2 is LQKENI. V lost 6 bases and J lost 5, with 14 bases in between. The CDR3 consists of 14 residues. CDR3 in DNA: TGTGCCAGCTCGCGCTACGCCGGCGACAATGAGCAGTTCTTC. Its protein is CASSRYAGDNEQFF.

The J gene is TRBJ1-4, the V gene TRBV7-2; tentatively, D is TRBD1 (6 bases). This CDR3 has 17 amino acids. V lost 5 bases, J lost 1 base, and 17 bases lay in between. Germline CDR1 is SGHTA and CDR2 is FQGNSA. The CDR3 here is CASSQQGPIVTNEKLFF. The CDR3 region has the DNA TGTGCCAGCAGCCAACAGGGACCCATCGTAACTAATGAAAAACTGTTTTTT.

The J gene is TRBJ2-7, the V gene TRBV12-3 or TRBV12-4; 7 bases map to TRBD2. CDR3 length equals 16 residues. J gave up 2 bases and V 5 bases, and 12 bases lay outside the gene matches. The CDR3 DNA follows: TGTGCCAGCAGTCACCCGACTAGCTTTCCAACCTACGAGCAGTACTTC. It yields the protein CASSHPTSFPTYEQYF.

The chain combines TRBV14 with TRBJ1-4, with D possibly matching TRBD1 (5 bases). This CDR3 spans 16 amino acids. Germline lookup yields CDR1 SGHDN and CDR2 FVKESK. Between the trimmed V and J ends, which lost 0 bases and 3 bases, there was a span of 11 bases. The CDR3 coding sequence is TGTGCCAGCAGCCAAGATCGGGGGAGGTCTAATGAAAAACTGTTTTTT. This encodes CASSQDRGRSNEKLFF.